Listed here are 26 T cell receptor beta chains from one sample, sequenced in a study of T cell repertoires in cytomegalovirus infection. These receptors have no identified antigens. MiXCR, run by TCRdb on the reads, gives a single entry per CDR3 protein. The table lists 650,000 to 900,000 distinct CDR3 sequences, around a third of them singletons. The sample was cultured CD8+ T cells from PBMCs, taken from culture after CMV antigen stimulation. The receptor source for this set is a human donor in good health (CMV status not recorded). Some clones in this sample may be carry-over from other donors' samples.

Of note for this clonotype: Sequence at one end of the junction differs from germline and may be a read error. V is TRBV7-9 and J is TRBJ2-6; 7 nucleotides agree with TRBD1. The CDR3 sequence is 18 residues long. Germline V lookup: CDR1 SEHNR, CDR2 FQNEAQ (reference sequence). CDR3: CTSSSGRTGPGGANVLTF. For the CDR3, the DNA is TGTACCAGCAGCTCAGGCCGGACAGGACCTGGGGGGGCCAACGTCCTGACTTTC.

This clonotype was detected a few times. The chain has TRBV12-3 or TRBV12-4 and TRBJ2-5; 9 bases fit TRBD2. This CDR3 region has 15 residues. Germline trimming cut 6 bases from V and 2 bases from J; bases unmatched to any gene: 7. The DNA of the CDR3 is TGTGCCAGCAGGCGGGGGGGAGTTATACAAGAGACCCAGTACTTC. As protein: CASRRGGVIQETQYF.

The J gene is TRBJ2-1, the V gene TRBV28; D uncertain. In germline, CDR1 is MDHEN, CDR2 SYDVKM. Between the trimmed V and J ends, which lost 4 bases and 5 bases, there was a span of 9 bases. CDR3 length equals 13 residues. The CDR3 loop reads CASSSPVNNEQFF. The DNA of the CDR3 is TGTGCCAGCAGTTCGCCAGTTAACAATGAGCAGTTCTTC.

This clonotype has a handful of counts. The CDR3 region has the DNA TGTGCCAGCAGCTTAGAGGGACTGCTCTCCTACGAGCAGTACTTC. This codes for CASSLEGLLSYEQYF. The chain recombines TRBV7-9 with TRBJ2-7, with D perhaps matching TRBD2 (6 bases). CDR3 length: 15 amino acids. V lost 1 base and J 0 bases, leaving 10 bases between the germline ends. Per the germline V gene, CDR1 is SEHNR and CDR2 is FQNEAQ (reference sequence).

This clonotype came up a few times. Written as DNA, the CDR3 is TGTGCCAGCAGTGACTCAGGGGGGACGCAGTATTTT. This sequence encodes CASSDSGGTQYF. The chain couples TRBV25-1 to TRBJ2-3; D may be TRBD1 (7 bases). The CDR3 runs 12 residues. Trimming removed 3 bases from V and 9 bases from J, with 10 bases in between. Germline CDR1 is MGHDK and CDR2 is SYGVNS.

The V gene is TRBV6-2 or TRBV6-3, the J gene TRBJ2-3; no reliable D call. V was clipped by 5 bases and J by 2 bases, with 20 bases between them. The CDR3 has 17 amino acids. Germline-derived CDR1 and CDR2 are MNHEY and SVGEGT. The CDR3 sequence is CASSDPPATELTDTQYF. CDR3 coding DNA: TGTGCCAGCAGTGATCCCCCGGCCACTGAGCTCACAGATACGCAGTATTTT.

The chain couples TRBV6-6 to TRBJ2-1; TRBD2 matches 9 bases. The CDR3 spans 16 residues. Germline trimming cut 1 base from V and 8 bases from J; bases unmatched to any gene: 9. Germline CDR1 MNHNY, CDR2 SVGAGI (reference sequence). The CDR3: CASSYWAGGPEDEQFF. CDR3 nucleotide sequence: TGTGCCAGCAGTTACTGGGCGGGGGGGCCGGAGGATGAGCAGTTCTTC.

This clonotype occurred once. This chain links TRBV11-2 with TRBJ2-1, with TRBD2 matching 13 bases. Germline-derived CDR1 and CDR2 are SGHAT and FQNNGV. J lost 0 bases, V lost 5 bases, and 13 bases had no gene match. This CDR3 is built from 20 residues. The CDR3 is CASSRPGLAGNKSSYNEQFF. The CDR3 DNA is TGTGCCAGCAGCCGACCGGGACTAGCGGGAAATAAGAGCTCCTACAATGAGCAGTTCTTC.

On this clonotype: The junction departs from the called germline gene at one end, perhaps through a read error. The chain combines TRBV7-7 with TRBJ1-2, with 11 bases identical to TRBD1. CDR3 length: 16 amino acids. The germline V gene has CDR1 SSHAT and CDR2 FNYEAQ (reference sequence). CDR3 residues: CASSLRTGGSNYGYTF. For the CDR3, the DNA is TGTGCTAGCAGCCTCCGGACAGGGGGCTCTAACTATGGCTACACCTTC.

This rearrangement joins TRBV19 to TRBJ1-5; perhaps TRBD1 as D (5 bases). There are 13 residues in the CDR3. CDR1 and CDR2 (germline): LNHDA, SQIVND (reference sequence). CDR3 sequence: CSCRDDSNQPQHF. The CDR3 DNA sequence: TGTTCGTGCAGGGACGATAGCAATCAGCCCCAGCATTTT.

This clonotype has at least ten counts. The J gene is TRBJ2-2, the V gene TRBV7-2, with D possibly being TRBD2 (5 bases). V lost 4 bases to trimming and J lost 10 bases, with 19 bases between them. The V gene's germline CDR1 is SGHTA and CDR2 FQGNSA. The CDR3 is made up of 15 amino acids. CDR3 sequence (DNA): TGTGCCAGCAGCTCAACCCTAGGTAGACGGGAGGAGCTGTTTTTT. This sequence encodes CASSSTLGRREELFF.

CDR3 protein: CASSPGVAGGSTDTQYF. As DNA, the CDR3 is TGTGCCAGCAGCCCCGGGGTAGCGGGGGGTAGCACAGATACGCAGTATTTT. The chain uses TRBV7-6 and TRBJ2-3, with TRBD2 matching 10 bases. The CDR3 loop spans 17 amino acids. Germline CDR1 and CDR2: SGHVS and FNYEAQ. Germline trimming cut 5 bases from V and 0 bases from J; bases unmatched to any gene: 8.

This chain connects TRBV19 to TRBJ1-1, with unresolved D. The CDR3 runs to 13 residues. From germline, CDR1 is LNHDA and CDR2 SQIVND (reference sequence). Deletions cut 3 bases from V and 10 bases from J, with 15 bases between. The CDR3 reads CASSIPNFSRAFF. Here the CDR3 DNA reads TGTGCCAGTAGTATTCCCAACTTCAGTCGAGCTTTCTTT.

The V and J genes are TRBV7-9 and TRBJ1-1; D unclear. Looked up from germline, CDR1 is SEHNR and CDR2 is FQNEAQ (reference sequence). The CDR3 is 14 amino acids. Trimming cost V 10 bases and J 7 bases, with 22 bases left between them. The CDR3 sequence: CAIFLAVIWNEAFF. The CDR3 nucleotides are TGTGCCATCTTCCTAGCTGTAATTTGGAATGAAGCTTTCTTT. The variable domain in full, completed from reference TRBV7-9 and TRBJ1-1, reads DTGVSQNPRHKITKRGQNVTFRCDPISEHNRLYWYRQTLGQGPEFLTYFQNEAQLEKSRLLSDRFSAERPKGSFSTLEIQRTEQGDSAMYLCAIFLAVIWNEAFFGQGTRLTVV.

The V gene is TRBV20-1, the J gene TRBJ2-7; TRBD1 agrees at 10 bases. Germline V gene lookup returns CDR1 DFQATT and CDR2 SNEGSKA (reference sequence). V lost 0 bases to trimming and J lost 2 bases; unmatched junction nucleotides: 13. The CDR3 has 18 amino acids. In nucleotides, the CDR3 is TGCAGTGCTAGAGATCTACTTCCGGGACAGGGGCCCCCCTACGAGCAGTACTTC. This codes for CSARDLLPGQGPPYEQYF.

The V and J genes are TRBV6-1 and TRBJ2-7; no firm D call. CDR1 MNHNS and CDR2 SASEGT come from the germline V gene. V lost 6 bases and J 3 bases, leaving 15 bases between the germline ends. CDR3 length: 14 residues. CDR3: CASSSDGQNYEQYF. As DNA, the CDR3 is TGTGCCAGCAGCTCAGACGGCCAGAACTACGAGCAGTACTTC.

As regards this clonotype: Being one base from a much bigger clone, this may be a read error. The rearrangement uses TRBV7-9 and TRBJ2-7, with a possible D match to TRBD2 (6 bases). Germline assignment: CDR1 SEHNR and CDR2 FQNEAQ (reference sequence). The CDR3 sequence is 13 residues long. CDR3 sequence reads: CANSLDGGYEQYV. In DNA, the CDR3 is TGTGCCAACAGCTTAGACGGGGGCTACGAGCAGTACGTC.

The gene calls are TRBV12-3 or TRBV12-4 and TRBJ1-4; the D is unclear. CDR3 length equals 14 residues. V shed 6 bases and J shed 0 bases, with 8 bases lying between them. The CDR3 sequence: CASSQTATNEKLFF. CDR3 DNA: TGTGCCAGCAGCCAGACGGCAACTAATGAAAAACTGTTTTTT.

The chain employs TRBV3-1 and TRBJ2-7, with 7 bases fitting TRBD1. The germline V gene encodes CDR1 LGHDT and CDR2 YNNKEL (reference sequence). This CDR3 contains 14 residues. The V and J ends lost 4 bases and 6 bases, in that order; junction bases with no gene match: 9. CDR3 nucleotides: TGTGCCAGCAGCCTTCCGGGACAGCTACGCGAGCAGTACTTC. Translation gives CASSLPGQLREQYF.

This clonotype was found a few times. V usage is TRBV6-6 and J usage is TRBJ1-5, with TRBD1 as a possible D gene (5 bases). Trimming stripped 2 bases from V and 3 bases from J, with 11 bases between. The CDR3 loop spans 15 amino acids. CDR1 and CDR2 from the germline V gene are MNHNY and SVGAGI (reference sequence). The CDR3 DNA reads as TGTGCCAGCAGTTACCCGGGACGGATCAATCAGCCCCAGCATTTT. Its translation is CASSYPGRINQPQHF.

This clonotype turned up a few times. The chain is built from TRBV6-1 and TRBJ2-7, with TRBD1 as a possible D gene (5 bases). The V end lost 7 bases, the J end lost 0 bases, and 13 bases lay between the germline ends. This CDR3 spans 14 amino acids. Germline V CDR1 and CDR2: MNHNS, SASEGT. CDR3 nucleotide sequence: TGTGCCAGCAATCAGGGCGGACGCTCCTACGAGCAGTACTTC. It encodes CASNQGGRSYEQYF.

This clonotype has only a few counts. The CDR3 sequence: CASSLWRARETQYF. The CDR3 nucleotides read TGTGCCAGCAGCTTATGGAGAGCGCGGGAGACCCAGTACTTC. The rearrangement links TRBV7-6 to TRBJ2-5; no reliable D call. In germline, CDR1 is SGHVS, CDR2 FNYEAQ. The V end was cut by 2 bases, the J end by 5 bases, with 12 bases between. The CDR3 has 14 residues.

This clonotype came up a few times. The chain is built from TRBV9 and TRBJ1-2; 7 bases align to TRBD1. CDR1 and CDR2 from the germline V gene are SGDLS and YYNGEE. CDR3 size: 15 residues. V shed 5 bases and J 2 bases; nucleotides not matched to a gene: 9. The CDR3 nucleotides are TGTGCCAGCAGTATGGGACAGACCATCAACTATGGCTACACCTTC. Translating gives CASSMGQTINYGYTF.

This clonotype was picked up one time. V usage is TRBV3-1 and J usage is TRBJ1-2; 7 bases match TRBD1. Germline CDR1 reads LGHDT; CDR2 reads YNNKEL (reference sequence). V shed 4 bases, J shed 3 bases, and the junction held 8 bases outside the gene matches. The CDR3 runs to 15 residues. CDR3 in DNA: TGTGCCAGCAGCCCAGGGGACAGTCCTTACTATGGCTACACCTTC. This gives the protein CASSPGDSPYYGYTF. Drawing the rest from reference TRBV3-1 and TRBJ1-2, the complete variable domain is DTAVSQTPKYLVTQMGNDKSIKCEQNLGHDTMYWYKQDSKKFLKIMFSYNNKELIINETVPNRFSPKSPDKAHLNLHINSLELGDSAVYFCASSPGDSPYYGYTFGSGTRLTVV.

A single count supports this clonotype. V and J are TRBV5-6 and TRBJ2-2, with 7 bases fitting TRBD1. CDR1 is SGHDT, CDR2 YYEEEE, per germline. CDR3 length: 18 amino acids. J was trimmed by 0 bases and V by 4 bases; bases with no gene match: 12. CDR3 residues: CASSTGQLLLSNTGELFF. CDR3 DNA sequence: TGTGCCAGCAGCACGGGACAGCTATTACTATCGAACACCGGGGAGCTGTTTTTT.

The chain is built from TRBV11-2 and TRBJ2-1; D call uncertain. This CDR3 is 13 amino acids long. Trimming took off 5 bases at V and 7 bases at J, with 12 bases between the two ends. CDR1 and CDR2 from the germline V gene are SGHAT and FQNNGV. CDR3 loop: CASSPAPWNEQFF. CDR3 nucleotide sequence: TGTGCCAGCAGCCCCGCCCCTTGGAATGAGCAGTTCTTC.